The 17 T cell receptor beta chains in this list originate from one sample, sequenced in a study of blood T cell repertoires in COVID-19. TCRdb's table, derived via immunoSEQ multiplex PCR, lists solely in-frame clones and lacks some. The sample lists fewer than 350,000 clones; roughly 93% were seen once. The sample taken for sequencing was PBMCs or T cells enriched from blood (not recorded which). These receptors were obtained from a middle-aged woman with acute COVID-19.

Only one count was recorded for this clone. The chain uses TRBV7-9 and TRBJ1-4, with D maybe TRBD1 (6 bases). CDR3 length: 16 residues. The V end was cut by 5 bases, the J end by 6 bases, with 19 bases between. CDR1 is SEHNR, CDR2 FQNEAQ, per germline (reference sequence). The CDR3 here is CASSHTTGLKYEKLFF. The CDR3 DNA follows: TGTGCCAGCAGCCACACTACAGGGCTGAAGTATGAAAAACTGTTTTTT.

This clone was seen once. V gene TRBV2 combines with J gene TRBJ2-3, with 13 bases aligning to TRBD2. The junction had 8 bases not matched to a gene; V was cut back by 5 bases and J by 0 bases. The CDR3 is 18 amino acids. The germline CDR1 and CDR2 sequences are SNHLY and FYNNEI. The CDR3 nucleotides read TGTGCCAGCAGTTCCGGACTAGCGGGAGAGAGTAGCACAGATACGCAGTATTTT. This gives the protein CASSSGLAGESSTDTQYF.

The rearrangement joins TRBV28 to TRBJ1-1; 7 bases match TRBD1. The CDR3 is 15 amino acids. In germline, CDR1 is MDHEN, CDR2 SYDVKM. V shed 2 bases and J 1 base; nucleotides not matched to a gene: 4. The CDR3: CASSLRPGGNTEAFF. CDR3 nucleotides: TGTGCCAGCAGTTTACGTCCAGGGGGGAACACTGAAGCTTTCTTT.

The gene calls are TRBV15 and TRBJ1-4, with no clear D. Trimming took 3 bases from V and 2 from J, leaving 7 bases between them. In germline, CDR1 is LNHNV, CDR2 YYDKDF (reference sequence). The CDR3 length is 14 residues. CDR3 DNA: TGTGCCACCAGCAGCAGAAATACTAATGAAAAACTGTTTTTT. As protein: CATSSRNTNEKLFF.

This chain connects TRBV7-2 to TRBJ2-7, with 9 bases lining up with TRBD1. Germline CDR1 and CDR2: SGHTA and FQGNSA. The length of the CDR3 is 17 residues. V lost 6 bases to trimming and J lost 0 bases; unmatched junction nucleotides: 12. CDR3 region: CASSFPGQGPSSYEQYF. The CDR3 nucleotides read TGTGCCAGCAGTTTTCCGGGACAGGGACCCTCCTCCTACGAGCAGTACTTC. Looking up the rest from reference TRBV7-2 and TRBJ2-7 gives the full variable domain: GAGVSQSPSNKVTEKGKDVELRCDPISGHTALYWYRQSLGQGLEFLIYFQGNSAPDKSGLPSDRFSAERTGGSVSTLTIQRTQQEDSAVYLCASSFPGQGPSSYEQYFGPGTRLTVT.

The chain carries TRBV27 and TRBJ2-7; 7 bases are a match to TRBD1. The germline V gene encodes CDR1 MNHEY and CDR2 SMNVEV (reference sequence). The V and J ends lost 5 bases and 3 bases, in that order; junction bases with no gene match: 10. The CDR3 sequence is 15 residues long. The CDR3 DNA reads as TGTGCCAGCAGTATAGGACAGGTTGCGATCTACGAGCAGTACTTC. It yields the protein CASSIGQVAIYEQYF.

V usage is TRBV6-5 and J usage is TRBJ2-3; 11 nucleotides agree with TRBD2. The CDR3 is 15 amino acids. V gave up 5 bases and J gave up 1 base; unmatched junction bases: 2. CDR1 MNHEY and CDR2 SVGAGI come from the germline V gene. The DNA for the CDR3 is TGTGCCAGCAGTCTAGCGGGGGGTCGCACAGATACGCAGTATTTT. Its translation is CASSLAGGRTDTQYF.

This chain joins TRBV5-6 and TRBJ1-1; no clear D gene. V gave up 3 bases and J gave up 11 bases, with 29 bases separating them. Germline V gene data show CDR1 as SGHDT and CDR2 as YYEEEE. The CDR3 loop spans 17 amino acids. CDR3 sequence: CASSSRLSNTRKHKAFF. The DNA of the CDR3 is TGTGCCAGCAGCTCCCGACTCTCAAACACGCGGAAACATAAGGCTTTCTTT.

V usage is TRBV28 and J usage is TRBJ1-2, with TRBD1 as a possible D gene (6 bases). Per germline, CDR1 MDHEN and CDR2 SYDVKM. CDR3 length: 13 amino acids. The CDR3 protein is CVGTRGKGYGYTF. For the CDR3, the DNA is TGTGTCGGCACCAGGGGCAAGGGGTATGGCTACACCTTC.

The J gene is TRBJ2-1, the V gene TRBV5-4; 9 nucleotides match TRBD2. The V gene's germline CDR1 is SGHNT and CDR2 YYREEE (reference sequence). The CDR3 runs to 17 residues. Losses at the gene ends were 4 bases for V and 3 bases for J; bases not matched to a gene: 11. Written as DNA, the CDR3 is TGTGCCAGCAGCCCGATTAGCCTACTAGCGGGCTACAATGAGCAGTTCTTC. It translates to CASSPISLLAGYNEQFF.

In its sample, this clone was seen once. The V call is TRBV24-1, the J call TRBJ1-2; TRBD1 matches 9 bases. There are 16 residues in the CDR3. Germline trimming cut 2 bases from V and 4 bases from J; bases unmatched to any gene: 7. Germline values: CDR1 KGHDR, CDR2 SFDVKD. The CDR3 protein is CATSDSSLGQGYGYTF. CDR3 in DNA: TGTGCCACCAGTGATTCATCCCTGGGACAGGGCTATGGCTACACCTTC.

This clone was seen a handful of times. V is TRBV18 and J is TRBJ2-7; D is perhaps TRBD1 (6 bases). V dropped 5 bases and J dropped 6 bases, with 14 bases sitting between them. The CDR3 has 13 residues. Germline V gene sequence: CDR1 KGHSH, CDR2 LQKENI. The DNA for the CDR3 is TGTGCCAGCTCAGCGGACAGAGAGTCCGAGCAGTACTTC. Amino acid sequence: CASSADRESEQYF. The full variable domain, with the rest looked up from reference TRBV18 and TRBJ2-7, is NAGVMQNPRHLVRRRGQEARLRCSPMKGHSHVYWYRQLPEEGLKFMVYLQKENIIDESGMPKERFSAEFPKEGPSILRIQQVVRGDSAAYFCASSADRESEQYFGPGTRLTVT.

This rearrangement joins TRBV5-6 to TRBJ1-2; D is uncertain. CDR3 length: 15 amino acids. CDR1 SGHDT and CDR2 YYEEEE come from the germline V gene. Deletions cut 0 bases from V and 2 bases from J, with 11 bases between. The CDR3 protein is CASSLGGDPNYGYTF. For the CDR3, the DNA is TGTGCCAGCAGCTTGGGCGGGGATCCAAACTATGGCTACACCTTC.

V and J are TRBV29-1 and TRBJ1-2; 10 bases agree with TRBD1. The CDR3 has 15 amino acids. V gave up 4 bases and J gave up 7 bases; unmatched junction bases: 12. Germline CDR1 and CDR2: SQVTM and ANQGSEA. Written as DNA, the CDR3 is TGCAGCGTTGGTCCTCTCGGGACAGGGGTGCCTGGCTACACCTTC. This sequence encodes CSVGPLGTGVPGYTF.

The gene calls are TRBV5-4 and TRBJ1-2; weak D call: TRBD1 (5 bases). V dropped 4 bases and J dropped 8 bases, with 15 bases sitting between them. This CDR3 is built from 13 residues. CDR1 and CDR2 (germline): SGHNT, YYREEE (reference sequence). The CDR3 loop is CASSLPTGGGYTF. As DNA, the CDR3 is TGTGCCAGCAGCCTGCCCACGGGGGGAGGCTACACCTTC.

This clone was observed once. The chain recombines TRBV27 with TRBJ1-2; tentatively, D is TRBD1 (5 bases). V was trimmed by 6 bases and J by 0 bases, leaving 17 bases between them. Germline V lookup: CDR1 MNHEY, CDR2 SMNVEV (reference sequence). CDR3 length equals 16 residues. As DNA, the CDR3 is TGTGCCAGCAGACTCGGGGGTTTGGGGGCTAACTATGGCTACACCTTC. As protein: CASRLGGLGANYGYTF.

This chain joins TRBV18 and TRBJ2-7; tentatively, D is TRBD2 (5 bases). Germline CDR1 is KGHSH and CDR2 is LQKENI. V was pared by 3 bases and J by 6 bases, with 12 bases between. This CDR3 contains 13 residues. The CDR3 DNA is TGTGCCAGCTCACCTAGCGACACACGCGAGCAGTACTTC. Protein sequence: CASSPSDTREQYF. The complete variable domain, with remaining parts taken from reference TRBV18 and TRBJ2-7, reads NAGVMQNPRHLVRRRGQEARLRCSPMKGHSHVYWYRQLPEEGLKFMVYLQKENIIDESGMPKERFSAEFPKEGPSILRIQQVVRGDSAAYFCASSPSDTREQYFGPGTRLTVT.